This T cell receptor (beta chain) was identified in a study of CD8+CD57+ T cells in acquired aplastic anemia (dated by TCRdb to the late 2010s). For the study in its entirety: A CD8+CD57+ expansion meant a frequency higher than the mean frequency seen in healthy subjects. Study-wide findings and limitations: CD8+ Simpson's diversity did not differ significantly between patients and healthy controls (P=0.060). In patients, diversity was decreased in CD8+CD57+ cells compared with the total CD4+ and CD8+ cell pools. Roughly 29 CD8+ CDR3 sequences were found to be shared between patients and controls, but these sequences appeared to be highly expressed in patients and within the immunodominant clones of the patients.

Flow cytometry had shown CD8+CD57+ cell expansion in the patients selected for sequencing. CD8+CD57+ effector memory cells were additionally sequenced from about 15% of the 12 patients who had enough cells. Severe acquired aplastic anemia was diagnosed in all patients according to International Study of Aplastic Anemia and Agranulocytosis and Camitta criteria. Patients had received no therapy at the time of blood sampling. CD8+CD57+ cells were bead-enriched, yielding a mean of about 1.5 ug of DNA. TCR repertoires of sorted CD4+ and CD8+ blood T cells from severe aplastic anemia patients and healthy subjects were deep-sequenced in the study. Patients were enrolled in the USA under clinicaltrials.gov protocols 00001620, 01623167, 00001397, 00071045, 00081523 and 00961064. Ficoll-Paque density gradient centrifugation was used to isolate peripheral blood mononuclear cells. TCR beta VDJ combination and CDR3 sequence profiling used genomic DNA as the template. An Illumina HiSeq 2000 was the platform used for TCR repertoire sequencing. The study's processing was this. Repertoires were assessed using TRBV/TRBJ rearrangement plots, CDR3 size and DJ length profiles, and Simpson's diversity index. The immunodominant clone was defined as the most abundant DNA sequence in deep sequencing data. CDR3 amino acid sequences were checked for sharing between subjects and were compared against published repertoires and the VDJdb database. Through fastp at Q25 and MiXCR, TCRdb rebuilt clones from the public reads, retaining in-frame beta chains. Every entry covers one CDR3 protein and lists the most common genes and DNA from its rows. The V and J calls shown here were made by TCRdb, not taken from the authors' results. This sample gives almost 20,000 distinct CDR3 sequences in total; about two fifths of them show up just once. The ten largest make up approximately 89% of the sample.

V and J are truncated by 3 bases and 4 bases respectively, leaving an intervening sequence of 9 bases. According to the germline V gene, CDR1 reads SQVTM and CDR2 reads ANQGSEA. Including the terminal cysteine and phenylalanine, the CDR3 comprises 12 residues. Just the 36-base CDR3 DNA is kept, in frame starting at base 1. This clonotype was detected only a few times. Its antigen remains undetermined. Within one base of it there is no much larger clone, and no base qualities were kept. The sequence came from a human donor with aplastic anemia. Recombination connected TRBV29-1 to TRBJ2-5; a tentative D call is TRBD2 (6 bases match). Sequenced input: CD8+CD57+ T cells sorted from PBMCs. Reading the label with the study, this specimen's cell subset or site is: bead-enriched CD8+CD57+ effector memory T cells from SAA patients. The CDR3 region has the sequence CSVDPGRETQYF. Here is the DNA: TGCAGCGTTGATCCCGGGAGAGAGACCCAGTACTTC.